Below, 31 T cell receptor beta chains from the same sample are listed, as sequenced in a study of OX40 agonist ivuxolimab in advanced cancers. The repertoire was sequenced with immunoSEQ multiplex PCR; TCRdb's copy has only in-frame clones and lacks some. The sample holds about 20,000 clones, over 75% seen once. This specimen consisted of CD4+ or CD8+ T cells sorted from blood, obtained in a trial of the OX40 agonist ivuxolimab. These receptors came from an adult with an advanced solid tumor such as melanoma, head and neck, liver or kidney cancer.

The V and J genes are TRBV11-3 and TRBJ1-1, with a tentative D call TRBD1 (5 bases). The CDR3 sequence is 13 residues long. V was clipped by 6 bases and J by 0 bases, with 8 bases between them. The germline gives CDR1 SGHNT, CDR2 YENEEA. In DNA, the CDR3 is TGTGCCAGCAGGGGACCGATGAACACTGAAGCTTTCTTT. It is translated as CASRGPMNTEAFF.

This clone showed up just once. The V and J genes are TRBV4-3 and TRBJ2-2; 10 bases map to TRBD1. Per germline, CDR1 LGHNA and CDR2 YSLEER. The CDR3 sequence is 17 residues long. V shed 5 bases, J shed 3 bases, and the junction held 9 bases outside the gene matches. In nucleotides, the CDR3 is TGCGCCAGCAGCGAACGTCCGGGACAGGGGTACACCGGGGAGCTGTTTTTT. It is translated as CASSERPGQGYTGELFF.

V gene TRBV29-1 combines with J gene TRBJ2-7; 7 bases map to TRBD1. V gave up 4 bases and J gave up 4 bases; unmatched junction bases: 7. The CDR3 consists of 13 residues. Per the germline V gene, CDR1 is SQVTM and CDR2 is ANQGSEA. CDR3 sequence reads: CSVASGTAYEQYF. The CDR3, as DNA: TGCAGCGTTGCGAGTGGGACAGCTTACGAGCAGTACTTC.

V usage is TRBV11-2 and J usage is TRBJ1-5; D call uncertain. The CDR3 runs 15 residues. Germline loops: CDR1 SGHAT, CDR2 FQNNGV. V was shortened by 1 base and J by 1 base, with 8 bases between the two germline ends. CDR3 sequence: CASSLALQSNQPQHF. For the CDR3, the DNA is TGTGCCAGCAGCTTAGCGCTACAGAGCAATCAGCCCCAGCATTTT. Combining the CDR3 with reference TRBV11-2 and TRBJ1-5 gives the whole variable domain EAGVAQSPRYKIIEKRQSVAFWCNPISGHATLYWYQQILGQGPKLLIQFQNNGVVDDSQLPKDRFSAERLKGVDSTLKIQPAKLEDSAVYLCASSLALQSNQPQHFGDGTRLSIL.

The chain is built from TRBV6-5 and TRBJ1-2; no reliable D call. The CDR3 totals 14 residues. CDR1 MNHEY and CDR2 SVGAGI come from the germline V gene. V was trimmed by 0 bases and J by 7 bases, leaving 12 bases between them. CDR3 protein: CASSYSGGIVGYTF. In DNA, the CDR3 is TGTGCCAGCAGTTACTCGGGAGGGATTGTTGGCTACACCTTC.

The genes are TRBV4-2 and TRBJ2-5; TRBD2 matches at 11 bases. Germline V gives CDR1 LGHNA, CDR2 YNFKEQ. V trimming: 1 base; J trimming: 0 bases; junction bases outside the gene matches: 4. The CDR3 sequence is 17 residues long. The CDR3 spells CASSQGLAGSYQETQYF. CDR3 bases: TGTGCCAGCAGCCAAGGACTAGCGGGATCGTACCAAGAGACCCAGTACTTC.

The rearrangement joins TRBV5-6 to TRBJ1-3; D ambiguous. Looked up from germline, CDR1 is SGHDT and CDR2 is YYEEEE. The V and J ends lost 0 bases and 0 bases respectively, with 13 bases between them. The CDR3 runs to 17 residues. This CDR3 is CASSLDGFGGSGNTIYF. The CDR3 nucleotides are TGTGCCAGCAGCTTGGATGGGTTTGGAGGCTCTGGAAACACCATATATTTT.

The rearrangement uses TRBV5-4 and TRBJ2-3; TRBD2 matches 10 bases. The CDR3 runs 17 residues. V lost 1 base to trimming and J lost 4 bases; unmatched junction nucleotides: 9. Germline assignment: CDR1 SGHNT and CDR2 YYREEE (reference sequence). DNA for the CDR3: TGTGCCAGCAGCTTGTTCATCAGCGGGGGGGCCGCAGATACGCAGTATTTT. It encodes CASSLFISGGAADTQYF. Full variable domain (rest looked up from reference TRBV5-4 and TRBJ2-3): ETGVTQSPTHLIKTRGQQVTLRCSSQSGHNTVSWYQQALGQGPQFIFQYYREEENGRGNFPPRFSGLQFPNYSSELNVNALELDDSALYLCASSLFISGGAADTQYFGPGTRLTVL.

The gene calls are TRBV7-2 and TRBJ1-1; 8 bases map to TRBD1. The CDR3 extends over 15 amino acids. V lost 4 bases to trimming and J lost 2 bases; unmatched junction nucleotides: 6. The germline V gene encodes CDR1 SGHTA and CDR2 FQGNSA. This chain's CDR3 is CASSSSGGLNTEAFF. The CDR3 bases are TGTGCCAGCAGCTCATCAGGGGGCCTAAACACTGAAGCTTTCTTT.

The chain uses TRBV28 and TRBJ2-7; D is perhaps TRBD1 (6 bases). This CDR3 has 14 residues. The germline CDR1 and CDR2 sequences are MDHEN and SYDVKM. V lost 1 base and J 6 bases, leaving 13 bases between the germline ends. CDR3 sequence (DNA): TGTGCCAGCAGTTTATTCGGTCAGGGGTCCGAGCAGTACTTC. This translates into CASSLFGQGSEQYF.

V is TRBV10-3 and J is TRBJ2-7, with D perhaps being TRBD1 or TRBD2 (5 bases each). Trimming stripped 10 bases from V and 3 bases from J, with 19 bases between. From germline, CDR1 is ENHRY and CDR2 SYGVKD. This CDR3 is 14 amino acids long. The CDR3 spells CATMPRDGLYEQYF. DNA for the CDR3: TGTGCCACCATGCCCCGGGACGGGCTCTACGAGCAGTACTTC.

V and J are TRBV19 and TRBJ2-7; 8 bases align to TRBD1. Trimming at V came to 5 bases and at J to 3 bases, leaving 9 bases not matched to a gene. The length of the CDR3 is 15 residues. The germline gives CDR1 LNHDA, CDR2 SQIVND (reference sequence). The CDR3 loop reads CASSPSGTGYYEQYF. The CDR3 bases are TGTGCCAGTAGTCCCTCCGGGACAGGCTACTACGAGCAGTACTTC.

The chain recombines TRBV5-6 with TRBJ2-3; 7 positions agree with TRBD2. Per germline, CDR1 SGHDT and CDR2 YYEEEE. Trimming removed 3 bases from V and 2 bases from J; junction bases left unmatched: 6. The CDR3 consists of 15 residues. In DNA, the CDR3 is TGTGCCAGCAGCTCCCAAGCGGGGCCCACAGATACGCAGTATTTT. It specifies CASSSQAGPTDTQYF.

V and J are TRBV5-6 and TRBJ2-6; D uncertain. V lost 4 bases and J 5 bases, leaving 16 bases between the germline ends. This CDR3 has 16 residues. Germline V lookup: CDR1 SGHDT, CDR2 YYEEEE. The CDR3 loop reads CASSPPGSQRANVLTF. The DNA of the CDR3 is TGTGCCAGCAGCCCTCCCGGCAGCCAAAGGGCCAACGTCCTGACTTTC.

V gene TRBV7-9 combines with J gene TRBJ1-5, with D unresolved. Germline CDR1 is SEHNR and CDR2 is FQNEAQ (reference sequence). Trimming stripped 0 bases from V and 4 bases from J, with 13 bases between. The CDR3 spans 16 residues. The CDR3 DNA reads TGTGCCAGCAGCTTAGCGGGCTCGGCAGTTAATCAGCCCCAGCATTTT. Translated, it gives CASSLAGSAVNQPQHF.

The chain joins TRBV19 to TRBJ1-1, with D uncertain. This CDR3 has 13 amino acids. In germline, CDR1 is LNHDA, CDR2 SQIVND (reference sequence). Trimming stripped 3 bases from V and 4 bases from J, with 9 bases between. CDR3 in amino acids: CASSMGTLTEAFF. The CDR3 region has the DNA TGTGCCAGTAGTATGGGCACCCTCACTGAAGCTTTCTTT.

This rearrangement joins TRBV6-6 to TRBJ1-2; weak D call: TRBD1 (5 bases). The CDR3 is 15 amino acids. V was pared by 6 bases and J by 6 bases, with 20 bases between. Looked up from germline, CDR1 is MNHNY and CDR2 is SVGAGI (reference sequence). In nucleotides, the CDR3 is TGTGCCAGCAGCGCCCAGGGCGGCGGAAGGGATGGCTACACCTTC. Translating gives CASSAQGGGRDGYTF.

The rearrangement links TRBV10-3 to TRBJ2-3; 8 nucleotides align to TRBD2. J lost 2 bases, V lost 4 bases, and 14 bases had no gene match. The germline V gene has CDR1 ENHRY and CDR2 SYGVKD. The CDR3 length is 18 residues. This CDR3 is CAISGMWGRGANTDTQYF. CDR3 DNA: TGTGCCATCAGTGGGATGTGGGGGCGGGGGGCCAACACAGATACGCAGTATTTT.

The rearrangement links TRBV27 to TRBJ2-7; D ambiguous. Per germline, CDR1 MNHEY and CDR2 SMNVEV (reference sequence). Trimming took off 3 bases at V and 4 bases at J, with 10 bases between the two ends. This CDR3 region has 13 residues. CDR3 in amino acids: CASSLGTFYEQYF. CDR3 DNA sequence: TGTGCCAGCAGTTTGGGTACTTTTTACGAGCAGTACTTC.

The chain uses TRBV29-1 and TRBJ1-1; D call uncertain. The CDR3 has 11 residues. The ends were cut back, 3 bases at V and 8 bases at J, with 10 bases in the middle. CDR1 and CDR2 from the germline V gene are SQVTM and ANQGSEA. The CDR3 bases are TGCAGCGTTGAGAGGGCCCCCGAAGCTTTCTTT. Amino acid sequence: CSVERAPEAFF. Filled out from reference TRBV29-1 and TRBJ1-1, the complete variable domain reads SAVISQKPSRDICQRGTSLTIQCQVDSQVTMMFWYRQQPGQSLTLIATANQGSEATYESGFVIDKFPISRPNLTFSTLTVSNMSPEDSSIYLCSVERAPEAFFGQGTRLTVV.

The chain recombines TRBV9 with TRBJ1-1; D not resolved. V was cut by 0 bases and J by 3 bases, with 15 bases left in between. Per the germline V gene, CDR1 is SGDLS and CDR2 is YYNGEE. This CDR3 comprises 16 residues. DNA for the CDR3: TGTGCCAGCAGCGTAGGGCCTTCCGAGGGTTACACTGAAGCTTTCTTT. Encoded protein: CASSVGPSEGYTEAFF.

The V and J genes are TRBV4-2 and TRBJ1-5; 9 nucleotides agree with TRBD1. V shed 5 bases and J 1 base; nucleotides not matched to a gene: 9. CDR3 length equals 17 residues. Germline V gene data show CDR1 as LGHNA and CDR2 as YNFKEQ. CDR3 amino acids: CASSVEQGALSNQPQHF. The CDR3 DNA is TGTGCCAGCAGCGTCGAACAGGGGGCGTTAAGCAATCAGCCCCAGCATTTT.

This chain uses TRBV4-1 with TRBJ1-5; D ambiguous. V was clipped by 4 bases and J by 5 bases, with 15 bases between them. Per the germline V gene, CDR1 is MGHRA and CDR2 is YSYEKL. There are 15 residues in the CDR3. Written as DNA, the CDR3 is TGCGCCAGCAGCCCCAATGGCAGGCTGGATCAGCCCCAGCATTTT. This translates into CASSPNGRLDQPQHF.

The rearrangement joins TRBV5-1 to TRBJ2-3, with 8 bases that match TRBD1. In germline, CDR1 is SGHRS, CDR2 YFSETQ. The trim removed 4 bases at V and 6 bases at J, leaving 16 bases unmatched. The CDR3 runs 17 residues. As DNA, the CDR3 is TGCGCCAGCAGCCCGACCCGGGACAGGCCCAGGAGCGATACGCAGTATTTT. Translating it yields CASSPTRDRPRSDTQYF.

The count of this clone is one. CDR3: CASSAREDGSGTQYF. The DNA for the CDR3 is TGTGCCAGCAGCGCCCGGGAGGACGGTAGTGGTACGCAGTATTTT. V usage is TRBV7-8 and J usage is TRBJ2-3; 7 bases agree with TRBD2. Looked up from germline, CDR1 is SGHVS and CDR2 is FQNEAQ. The CDR3 has 15 residues. J lost 8 bases, V lost 5 bases, and 13 bases had no gene match.

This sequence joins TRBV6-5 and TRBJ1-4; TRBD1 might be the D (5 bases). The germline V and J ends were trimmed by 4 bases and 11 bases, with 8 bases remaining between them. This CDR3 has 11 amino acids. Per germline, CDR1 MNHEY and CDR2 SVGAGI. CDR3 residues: CASSWEGKLFF. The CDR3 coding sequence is TGTGCCAGCAGTTGGGAGGGGAAACTGTTTTTT.

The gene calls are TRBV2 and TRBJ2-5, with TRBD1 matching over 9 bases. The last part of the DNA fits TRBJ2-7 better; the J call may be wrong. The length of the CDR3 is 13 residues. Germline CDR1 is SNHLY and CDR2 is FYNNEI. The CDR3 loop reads CASRGTGSHEQYF. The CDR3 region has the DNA TGTGCCAGCAGGGGGACAGGGTCCCACGAGCAGTACTTC.

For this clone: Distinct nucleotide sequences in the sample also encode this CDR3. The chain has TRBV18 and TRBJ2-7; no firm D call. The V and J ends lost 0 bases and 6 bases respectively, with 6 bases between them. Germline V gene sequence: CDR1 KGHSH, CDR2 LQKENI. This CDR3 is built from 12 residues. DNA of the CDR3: TGTGCCAGCTCACCACCGGGGTTCGAGCAGTACTTC. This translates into CASSPPGFEQYF.

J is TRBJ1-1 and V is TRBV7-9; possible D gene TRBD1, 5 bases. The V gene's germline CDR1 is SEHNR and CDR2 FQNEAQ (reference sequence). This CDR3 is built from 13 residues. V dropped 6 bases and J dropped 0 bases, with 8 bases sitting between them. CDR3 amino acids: CASSGGLNTEAFF. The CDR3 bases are TGTGCCAGCAGTGGGGGGTTGAACACTGAAGCTTTCTTT.

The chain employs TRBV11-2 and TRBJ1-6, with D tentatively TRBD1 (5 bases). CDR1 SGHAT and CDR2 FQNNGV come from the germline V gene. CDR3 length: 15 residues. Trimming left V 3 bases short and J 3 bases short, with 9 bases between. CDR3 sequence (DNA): TGTGCCAGCAGCTTCGTGACAGTCTATAATTCACCCCTCCACTTT. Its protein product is CASSFVTVYNSPLHF.

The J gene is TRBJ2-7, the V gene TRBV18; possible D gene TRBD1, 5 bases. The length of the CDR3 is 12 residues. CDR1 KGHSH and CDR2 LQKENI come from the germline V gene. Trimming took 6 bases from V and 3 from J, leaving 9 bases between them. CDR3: CASSLDSYEQYF. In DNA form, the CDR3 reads TGTGCCAGCTCCCTAGACAGCTACGAGCAGTACTTC.